A single count supports the clone carrying this T cell receptor beta chain. No antigen is known for it. CD45RO-negative CD8 cells positively selected for CCR7 made up the naive population, which excluded terminally differentiated effector memory CD45RA+ cells. This specimen belongs to a study of shared clonotypes between healthy human individuals. Study results and caveats: Against clonotypes common to all four donors, non-shared ones had lower generation probabilities.

The method was immunoSEQ multiplex PCR; TCRdb's version includes in-frame clones alone and lacks a portion of them. In the table there are hundreds of thousands of clones, roughly 95% of which are singletons. The TCR was taken from a woman aged 25 to 39 in good health. Sequencing was performed on naive CD8+ T cells sorted from blood.

CDR3 sequence (DNA): TGTGCCAGCGACGAGACCGGGATTCCGGTGGCAGATACGCAGTATTTT. Its translation: CASDETGIPVADTQYF. The J gene is TRBJ2-3, the V gene TRBV18, with a tentative D call TRBD2 (5 bases). The V gene lost 8 bases and the J gene lost 4 bases, with 22 bases spanning the gap. This CDR3 is built from 16 residues. Germline CDR1 and CDR2: KGHSH and LQKENI.